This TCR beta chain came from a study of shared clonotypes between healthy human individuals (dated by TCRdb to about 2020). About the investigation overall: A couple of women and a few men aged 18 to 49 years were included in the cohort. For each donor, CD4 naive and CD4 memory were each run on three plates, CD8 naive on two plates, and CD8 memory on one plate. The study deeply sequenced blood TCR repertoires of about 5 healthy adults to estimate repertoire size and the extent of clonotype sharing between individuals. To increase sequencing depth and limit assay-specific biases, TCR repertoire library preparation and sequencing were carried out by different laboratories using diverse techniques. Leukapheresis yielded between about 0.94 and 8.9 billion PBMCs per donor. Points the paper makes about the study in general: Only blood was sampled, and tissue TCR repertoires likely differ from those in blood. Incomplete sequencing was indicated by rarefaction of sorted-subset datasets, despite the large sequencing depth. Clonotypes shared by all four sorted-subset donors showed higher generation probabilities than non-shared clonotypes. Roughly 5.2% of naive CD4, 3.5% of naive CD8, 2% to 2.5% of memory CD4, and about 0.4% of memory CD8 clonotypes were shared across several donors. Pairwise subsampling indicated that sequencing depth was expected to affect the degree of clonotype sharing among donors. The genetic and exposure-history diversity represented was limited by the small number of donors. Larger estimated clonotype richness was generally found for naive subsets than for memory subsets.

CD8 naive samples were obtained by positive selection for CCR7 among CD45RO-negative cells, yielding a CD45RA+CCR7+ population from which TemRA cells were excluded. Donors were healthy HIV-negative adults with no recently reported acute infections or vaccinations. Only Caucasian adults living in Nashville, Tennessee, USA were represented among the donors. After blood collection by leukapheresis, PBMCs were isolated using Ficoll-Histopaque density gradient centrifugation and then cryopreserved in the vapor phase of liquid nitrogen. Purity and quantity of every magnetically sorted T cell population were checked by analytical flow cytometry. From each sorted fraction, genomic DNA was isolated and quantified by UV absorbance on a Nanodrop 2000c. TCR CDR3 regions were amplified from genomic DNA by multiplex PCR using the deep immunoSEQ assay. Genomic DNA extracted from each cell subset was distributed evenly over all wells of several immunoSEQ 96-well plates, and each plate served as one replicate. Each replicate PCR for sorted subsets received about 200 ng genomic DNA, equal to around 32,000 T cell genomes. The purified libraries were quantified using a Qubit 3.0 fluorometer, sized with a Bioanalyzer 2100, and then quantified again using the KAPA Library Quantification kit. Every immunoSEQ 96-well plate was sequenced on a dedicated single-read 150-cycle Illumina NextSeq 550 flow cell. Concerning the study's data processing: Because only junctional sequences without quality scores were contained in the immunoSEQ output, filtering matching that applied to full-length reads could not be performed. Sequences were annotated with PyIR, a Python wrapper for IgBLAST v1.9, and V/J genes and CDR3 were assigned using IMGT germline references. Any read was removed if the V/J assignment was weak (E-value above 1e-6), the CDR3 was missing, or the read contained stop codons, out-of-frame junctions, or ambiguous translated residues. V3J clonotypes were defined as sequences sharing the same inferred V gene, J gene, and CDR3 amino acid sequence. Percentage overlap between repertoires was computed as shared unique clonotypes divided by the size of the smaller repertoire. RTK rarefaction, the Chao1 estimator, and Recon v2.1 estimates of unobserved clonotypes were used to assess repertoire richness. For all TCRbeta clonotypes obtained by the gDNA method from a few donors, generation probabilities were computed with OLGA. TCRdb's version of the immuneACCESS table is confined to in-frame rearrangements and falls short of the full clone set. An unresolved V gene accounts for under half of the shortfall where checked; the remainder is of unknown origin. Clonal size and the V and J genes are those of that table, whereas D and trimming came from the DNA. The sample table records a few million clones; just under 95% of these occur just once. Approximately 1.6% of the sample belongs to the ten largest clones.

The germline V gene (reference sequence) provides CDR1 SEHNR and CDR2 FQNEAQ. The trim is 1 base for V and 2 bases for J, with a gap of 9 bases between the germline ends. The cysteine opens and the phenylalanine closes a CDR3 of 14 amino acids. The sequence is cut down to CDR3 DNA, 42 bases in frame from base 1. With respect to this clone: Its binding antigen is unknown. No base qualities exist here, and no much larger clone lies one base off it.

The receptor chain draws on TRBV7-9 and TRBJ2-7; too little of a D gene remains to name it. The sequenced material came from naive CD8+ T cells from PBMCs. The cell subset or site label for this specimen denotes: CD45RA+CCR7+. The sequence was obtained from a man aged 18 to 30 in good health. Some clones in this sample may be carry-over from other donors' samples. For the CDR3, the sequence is CASSLELWAYEQYF. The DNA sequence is TGTGCCAGCAGCTTAGAGCTTTGGGCCTACGAGCAGTACTTC.